The 9 T cell receptor beta chains below come from one sample, sequenced in a study of blood T cell repertoires in COVID-19. Using immunoSEQ multiplex PCR, the repertoire was profiled, and TCRdb retains in-frame clones only, with some absent. The sample consists of some 200,000 clones, more than 75% of them appearing once. The sequenced material came from peripheral blood. These receptors came from a man aged 80 or over with acute or convalescent COVID-19.

The chain's CDR3 is CATSDRGQGTDTQYF. The CDR3 region has the DNA TGTGCCACCAGTGATAGGGGACAGGGCACAGATACGCAGTATTTT. The V gene is TRBV24-1, the J gene TRBJ2-3, with 8 bases identical to TRBD1. In germline, CDR1 is KGHDR, CDR2 SFDVKD. The CDR3 length is 15 residues. V dropped 3 bases and J dropped 1; count of bases not matched to a gene: 2.

The rearrangement joins TRBV9 to TRBJ1-2, with 8 positions matching TRBD1. The germline gives CDR1 SGDLS, CDR2 YYNGEE. V dropped 6 bases and J dropped 5; count of bases not matched to a gene: 12. The CDR3 extends over 15 amino acids. CDR3 protein: CASNSHGQGGYGYTF. CDR3 in DNA: TGTGCCAGCAACTCCCACGGACAGGGTGGTTATGGCTACACCTTC.

The CDR3 DNA follows: TGTGCCAGCATCTCACGGGGTCTTCTCTACACCTTC. Translation: CASISRGLLYTF. The chain employs TRBV21-1 and TRBJ1-2. TRBV21-1 is a recognized pseudogene. The CDR3 sequence is 12 residues long.

The chain recombines TRBV19 with TRBJ1-1; D may be TRBD1 (5 bases). This CDR3 is 15 amino acids long. V lost 5 bases and J 4 bases, leaving 17 bases between the germline ends. Germline CDR1 and CDR2: LNHDA and SQIVND (reference sequence). The CDR3, as DNA: TGTGCCAGTAGTTCAGACCAGGGACTCGGCACTGAAGCTTTCTTT. Its protein is CASSSDQGLGTEAFF. Complete variable domain (other parts from reference TRBV19 and TRBJ1-1): DGGITQSPKYLFRKEGQNVTLSCEQNLNHDAMYWYRQDPGQGLRLIYYSQIVNDFQKGDIAEGYSVSREKKESFPLTVTSAQKNPTAFYLCASSSDQGLGTEAFFGQGTRLTVV.

J is TRBJ2-3 and V is TRBV6-5; 10 nucleotides align to TRBD2. V was pared by 10 bases and J by 7 bases, with 8 bases of the junction left unmatched. The CDR3 consists of 13 residues. Germline V gene sequence: CDR1 MNHEY, CDR2 SVGAGI. The DNA for the CDR3 is TGTGCCACCCGGACTAGCGGAGGCCATACGCAGTATTTT. Protein product: CATRTSGGHTQYF.

The chain combines TRBV20-1 with TRBJ1-1; the D gene is possibly TRBD1 (5 bases). Germline CDR1 DFQATT, CDR2 SNEGSKA (reference sequence). The CDR3 totals 10 residues. Trimming took 2 bases from V and 13 from J, leaving 11 bases between them. The CDR3 DNA reads TGCAGTGCTAGAAGGACAAAAGGTTTCTTT. Encoded protein: CSARRTKGFF.

The V call is TRBV29-1, the J call TRBJ2-2; 7 bases match TRBD2. V shed 5 bases and J 6 bases; nucleotides not matched to a gene: 9. The CDR3 contains 14 residues. Germline-derived CDR1 and CDR2 are SQVTM and ANQGSEA. CDR3 coding DNA: TGCAGCGTTTCCGGGACTAAATACGCCGGGGAGCTGTTTTTT. Translating gives CSVSGTKYAGELFF.

The chain is built from TRBV14 and TRBJ1-2, with D perhaps matching TRBD1 (6 bases). The CDR3 loop spans 15 amino acids. Germline V gene data show CDR1 as SGHDN and CDR2 as FVKESK. V lost 0 bases and J 6 bases, leaving 14 bases between the germline ends. CDR3 residues: CASSQETQGIDGYTF. In DNA, the CDR3 is TGTGCCAGCAGCCAAGAAACCCAGGGGATCGATGGCTACACCTTC.

This clone occurred a few times. CDR3 in DNA: TGTGCCAGCAGCCCTACCCTGGGGGGAAGCGGAGCAGACAATGAGCAGTTCTTC. This sequence encodes CASSPTLGGSGADNEQFF. This chain connects TRBV4-2 to TRBJ2-1; D perhaps matches TRBD2 (6 bases). Trimming stripped 4 bases from V and 5 bases from J, with 24 bases between. In germline, CDR1 is LGHNA, CDR2 YNFKEQ. The CDR3 runs 18 residues.